This T cell receptor beta chain is drawn from a study (dated by TCRdb to the mid-2010s). For the study in its entirety: The study set out to test whether tumor-infiltrating Tregs in breast cancer get recruited from blood Tregs or are instead converted in situ from other CD4+ T cell subsets. Study-wide conclusions, independent of this receptor: Validation in the larger cohort was restricted to a single TCR beta V-J rearrangement rather than whole repertoires. The TCR alpha and beta sequences of tumor-infiltrating Tregs showed the greatest overlap with tumor naive CD4+ T cells, followed by blood naive CD4+ T cells. Tumor memory CD4+ T cell TCR gene usage clustered with blood and lymph node memory CD4+ cells and lymph node naive CD4+ cells.

Full-length TCR variable regions were amplified by 5' RACE PCR with constant-region reverse primers, and semi-nested PCR with Nested Universal Primer A was subsequently performed. The ReliaPrep RNA Cell Miniprep System was used to extract total RNA, which was then reverse transcribed into 5'RACE-ready cDNA with the SMARTer RACE 5'/3' Kit. An Illumina MiSeq was used to sequence the full-length TCR alpha and beta libraries, which had been barcoded with multiplex adaptors. In the original analysis: For each of nine subset-tissue groups, sequencing data from the five patients were pooled, and the groups were compared by unsupervised clustering of TCR gene usage. Repertoire similarity was calculated with the Morisita-Horn index, weighting shared sequences by their contribution to each repertoire. The raw public data were reprocessed by TCRdb itself: fastp quality trimming at Q25, MiXCR clonotype calling, in-frame beta chains only. Here each entry gathers all rows of one CDR3 protein and keeps the most common genes and DNA. TCRdb, rather than the study authors, made the V and J calls. For this sample there are about 7,000 distinct CDR3 sequences; about 50% appear just once. The top ten constitute less than 4% of the sample.

Per the germline V gene (reference sequence), DFQATT is the CDR1 and SNEGSKA is the CDR2. Trimming takes 1 base from V and 5 bases from J, and the germline ends sit 20 bases apart. The CDR3 holds 16 amino acids from the cysteine to the phenylalanine. Only CDR3 DNA is held: 48 bases, read in frame from base 1. To purify naive CD4+ T cells, the Miltenyi Naive CD4+ T Cell Isolation kit was used, and CD25 microbeads served to deplete Tregs. Tregs, naive and memory CD4+ T cells from tumor, blood and ipsilateral draining lymph nodes of a few breast cancer patients underwent full-length TCR alpha and beta sequencing. Tumor tissue and lymph nodes obtained by ipsilateral axillary dissection were perfused with PBS, cut into small pieces and digested using collagenase I and hyaluronidase. Ficoll density gradient centrifugation was used to isolate mononuclear cells from lymph nodes or from 50 to 60 ml of peripheral blood. Sorted cell populations were confirmed by FACS to exceed 90% purity.

Regarding this clonotype: Its antigen target is currently unknown. Base-call qualities are not available, and no considerably larger clone is one nucleotide away.

Sequenced material: naive CD4+ T cells sorted from a lymph node. The intended sense of this specimen's cell subset or site label: naive CD4+ T cells, CD4+CD45RA+CD25-. The sequence was obtained from a female donor with breast cancer. The rearrangement joined TRBV20-1 to TRBJ2-5, with the D gene uncertain. The CDR3 sequence is CSARGLSDPNSETQYF. The DNA is TGCAGTGCTAGAGGTTTGAGCGACCCGAACAGCGAGACCCAGTACTTC.